This T cell receptor beta chain is drawn from a study of cytomegalovirus exposure and HLA in healthy donors. Sequenced by immunoSEQ multiplex PCR; TCRdb stores in-frame clones only, minus some. This table holds more than 300,000 clones, about nine tenths found once. The germline V and J ends were trimmed by 3 bases and 2 bases, with 14 bases remaining between them. Germline CDR1 reads SQVTM; CDR2 reads ANQGSEA. The CDR3 contains 14 residues. The V and J genes are TRBV29-1 and TRBJ2-7; D remains unclear. Sequencing was carried out using PBMCs. This clonotype was obtained from a woman aged 18-29 years in good health and CMV-seronegative. This CDR3 is CSVDNGAKTYEQYF. The DNA of the CDR3 is TGCAGCGTTGATAACGGAGCAAAGACCTACGAGCAGTACTTC.